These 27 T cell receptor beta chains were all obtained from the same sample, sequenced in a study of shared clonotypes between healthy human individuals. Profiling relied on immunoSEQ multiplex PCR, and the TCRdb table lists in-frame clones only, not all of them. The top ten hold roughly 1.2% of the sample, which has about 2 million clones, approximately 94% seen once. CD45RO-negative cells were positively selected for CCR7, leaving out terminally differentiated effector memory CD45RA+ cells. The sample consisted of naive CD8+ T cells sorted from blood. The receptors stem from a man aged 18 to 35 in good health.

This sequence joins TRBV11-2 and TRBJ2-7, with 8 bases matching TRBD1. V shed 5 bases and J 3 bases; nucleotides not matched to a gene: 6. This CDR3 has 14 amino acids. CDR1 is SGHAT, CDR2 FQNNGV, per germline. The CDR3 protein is CASSAYRGSYEQYF. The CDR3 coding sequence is TGTGCCAGCAGCGCCTACAGGGGGAGCTACGAGCAGTACTTC. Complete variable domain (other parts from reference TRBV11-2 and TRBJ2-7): EAGVAQSPRYKIIEKRQSVAFWCNPISGHATLYWYQQILGQGPKLLIQFQNNGVVDDSQLPKDRFSAERLKGVDSTLKIQPAKLEDSAVYLCASSAYRGSYEQYFGPGTRLTVT.

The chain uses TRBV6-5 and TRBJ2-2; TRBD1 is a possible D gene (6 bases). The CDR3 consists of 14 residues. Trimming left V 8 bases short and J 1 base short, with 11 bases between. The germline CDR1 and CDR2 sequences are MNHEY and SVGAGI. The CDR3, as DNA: TGTGCCAGCGAGCCGGGACAGAACACCGGGGAGCTGTTTTTT. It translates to CASEPGQNTGELFF.

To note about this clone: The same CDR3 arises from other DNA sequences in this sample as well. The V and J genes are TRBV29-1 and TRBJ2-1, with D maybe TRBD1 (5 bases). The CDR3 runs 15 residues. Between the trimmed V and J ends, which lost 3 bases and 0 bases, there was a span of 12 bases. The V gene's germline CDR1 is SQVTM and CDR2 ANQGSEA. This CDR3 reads CSVEGQESSYNEQFF. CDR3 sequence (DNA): TGCAGCGTTGAGGGGCAGGAGAGCTCCTACAATGAGCAGTTCTTC.

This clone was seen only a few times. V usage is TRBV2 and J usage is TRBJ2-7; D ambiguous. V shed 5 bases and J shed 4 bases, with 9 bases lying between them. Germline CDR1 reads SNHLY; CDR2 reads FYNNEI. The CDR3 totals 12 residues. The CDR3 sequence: CASSYITYEQYF. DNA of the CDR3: TGTGCCAGCAGTTACATTACTTACGAGCAGTACTTC.

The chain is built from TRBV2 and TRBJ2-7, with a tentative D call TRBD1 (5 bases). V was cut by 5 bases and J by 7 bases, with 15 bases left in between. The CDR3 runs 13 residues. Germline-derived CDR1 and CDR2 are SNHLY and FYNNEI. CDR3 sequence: CASSLRVAEEQYF. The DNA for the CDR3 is TGTGCCAGCAGTCTCAGGGTGGCTGAAGAGCAGTACTTC.

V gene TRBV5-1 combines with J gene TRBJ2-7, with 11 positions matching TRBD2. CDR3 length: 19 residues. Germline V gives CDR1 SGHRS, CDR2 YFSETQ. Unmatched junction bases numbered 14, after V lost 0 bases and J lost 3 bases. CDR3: CASSLDWVTSGISYYEQYF. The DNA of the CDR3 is TGCGCCAGCAGCTTGGACTGGGTGACTAGCGGGATTTCCTACTACGAGCAGTACTTC.

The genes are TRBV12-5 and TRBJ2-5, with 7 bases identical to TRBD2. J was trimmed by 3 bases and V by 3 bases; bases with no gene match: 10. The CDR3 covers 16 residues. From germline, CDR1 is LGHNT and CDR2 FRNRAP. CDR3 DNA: TGTGCTAGTGGTTTCGGGATAGCGGGTCTCAAAGAGACCCAGTACTTC. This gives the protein CASGFGIAGLKETQYF.

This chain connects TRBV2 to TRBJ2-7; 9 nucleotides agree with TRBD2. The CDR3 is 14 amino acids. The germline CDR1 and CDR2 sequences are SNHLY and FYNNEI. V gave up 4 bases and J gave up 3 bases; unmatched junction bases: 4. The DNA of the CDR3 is TGTGCCAGCAGTGGACTAGCGGAAGACTACGAGCAGTACTTC. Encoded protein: CASSGLAEDYEQYF.

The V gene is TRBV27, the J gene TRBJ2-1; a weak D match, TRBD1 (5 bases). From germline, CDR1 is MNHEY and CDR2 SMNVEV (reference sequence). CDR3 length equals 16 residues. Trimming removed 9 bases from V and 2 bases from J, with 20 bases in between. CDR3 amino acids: CASHTDIAGPYNEQFF. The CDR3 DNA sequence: TGTGCCAGTCATACGGACATTGCCGGCCCCTACAATGAGCAGTTCTTC.

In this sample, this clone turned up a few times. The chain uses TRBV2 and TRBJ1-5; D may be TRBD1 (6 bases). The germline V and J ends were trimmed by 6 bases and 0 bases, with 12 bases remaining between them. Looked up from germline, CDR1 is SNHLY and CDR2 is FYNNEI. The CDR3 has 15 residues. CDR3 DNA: TGTGCCAGCAGCTTAGGACAGTATAGCAATCAGCCCCAGCATTTT. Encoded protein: CASSLGQYSNQPQHF.

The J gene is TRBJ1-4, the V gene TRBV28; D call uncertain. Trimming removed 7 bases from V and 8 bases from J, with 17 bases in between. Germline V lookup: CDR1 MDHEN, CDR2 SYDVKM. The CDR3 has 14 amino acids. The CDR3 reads CASTSGMRGEKLFF. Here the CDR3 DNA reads TGTGCCAGCACCTCGGGGATGAGAGGGGAAAAACTGTTTTTT.

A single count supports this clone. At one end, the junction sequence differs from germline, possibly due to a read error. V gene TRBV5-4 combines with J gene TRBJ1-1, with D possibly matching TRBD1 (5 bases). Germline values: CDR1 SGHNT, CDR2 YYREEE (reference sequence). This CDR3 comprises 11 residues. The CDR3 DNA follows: TGTGCCAGCAGCTTGGGGAATGGGGCGCTCTTT. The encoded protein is CASSLGNGALF.

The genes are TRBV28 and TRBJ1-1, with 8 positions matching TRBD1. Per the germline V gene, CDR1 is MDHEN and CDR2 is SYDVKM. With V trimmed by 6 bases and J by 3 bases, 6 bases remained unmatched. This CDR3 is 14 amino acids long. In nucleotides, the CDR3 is TGTGCCAGCAGGGTCCAGGGGGCTTACACTGAAGCTTTCTTT. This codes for CASRVQGAYTEAFF.

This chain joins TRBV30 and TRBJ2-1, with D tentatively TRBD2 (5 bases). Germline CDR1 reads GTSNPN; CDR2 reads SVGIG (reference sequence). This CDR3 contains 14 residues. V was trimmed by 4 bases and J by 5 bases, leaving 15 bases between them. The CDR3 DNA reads TGTGCCTGGACCCCCACTCCGGAGGACAATGAGCAGTTCTTC. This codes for CAWTPTPEDNEQFF. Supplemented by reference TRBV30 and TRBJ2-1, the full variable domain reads SQTIHQWPATLVQPVGSPLSLECTVEGTSNPNLYWYRQAAGRGLQLLFYSVGIGQISSEVPQNLSASRPQDRQFILSSKKLLLSDSGFYLCAWTPTPEDNEQFFGPGTRLTVL.

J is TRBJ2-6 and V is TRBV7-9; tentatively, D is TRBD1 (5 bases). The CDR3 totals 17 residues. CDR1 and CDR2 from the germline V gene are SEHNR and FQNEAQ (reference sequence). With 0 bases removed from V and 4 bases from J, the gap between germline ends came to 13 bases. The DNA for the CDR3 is TGTGCCAGCAGCTTAGCGGTAGGGGCCCCCGGGGCCAACGTCCTGACTTTC. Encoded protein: CASSLAVGAPGANVLTF.

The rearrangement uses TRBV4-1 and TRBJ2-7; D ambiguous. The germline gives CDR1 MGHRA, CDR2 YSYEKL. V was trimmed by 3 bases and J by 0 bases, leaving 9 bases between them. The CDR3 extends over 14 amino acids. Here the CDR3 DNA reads TGCGCCAGCAGCCAGCAGGAATTCTCCTACGAGCAGTACTTC. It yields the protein CASSQQEFSYEQYF.

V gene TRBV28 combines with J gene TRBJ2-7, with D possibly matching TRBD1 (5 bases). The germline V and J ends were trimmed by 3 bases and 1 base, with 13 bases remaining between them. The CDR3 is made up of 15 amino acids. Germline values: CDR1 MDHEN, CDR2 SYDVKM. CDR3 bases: TGTGCCAGCAGTTTTAGGGGCAGAGGATCCTACGAGCAGTACTTC. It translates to CASSFRGRGSYEQYF.

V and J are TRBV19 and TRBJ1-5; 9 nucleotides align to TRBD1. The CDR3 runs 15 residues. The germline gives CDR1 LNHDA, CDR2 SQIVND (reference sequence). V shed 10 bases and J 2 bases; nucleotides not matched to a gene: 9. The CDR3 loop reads CATSGDREGNQPQHF. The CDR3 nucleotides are TGTGCCACCTCCGGGGACAGGGAAGGCAATCAGCCCCAGCATTTT. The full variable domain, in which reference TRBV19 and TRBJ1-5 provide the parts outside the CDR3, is DGGITQSPKYLFRKEGQNVTLSCEQNLNHDAMYWYRQDPGQGLRLIYYSQIVNDFQKGDIAEGYSVSREKKESFPLTVTSAQKNPTAFYLCATSGDREGNQPQHFGDGTRLSIL.

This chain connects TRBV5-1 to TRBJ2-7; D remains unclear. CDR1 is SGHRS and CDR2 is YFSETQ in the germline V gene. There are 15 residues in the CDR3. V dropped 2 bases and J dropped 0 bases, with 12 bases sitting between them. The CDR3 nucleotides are TGCGCCAGCAGCTTCCACCCCGGAAGCTCCTACGAGCAGTACTTC. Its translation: CASSFHPGSSYEQYF.

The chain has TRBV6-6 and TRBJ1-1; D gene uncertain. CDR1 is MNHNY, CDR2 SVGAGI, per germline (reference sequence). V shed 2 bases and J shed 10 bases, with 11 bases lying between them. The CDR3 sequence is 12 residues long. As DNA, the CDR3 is TGTGCCAGCAGTTACAGGGTAGAAGGAGCTTTCTTT. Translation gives CASSYRVEGAFF.

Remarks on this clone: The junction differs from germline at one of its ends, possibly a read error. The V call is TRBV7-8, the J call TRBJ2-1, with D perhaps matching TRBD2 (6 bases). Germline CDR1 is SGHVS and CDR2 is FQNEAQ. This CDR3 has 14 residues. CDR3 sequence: CASSVADPYNEQFF. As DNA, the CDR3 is TGTGCCAGCAGCGTAGCGGACCCCTACAATGAGCAGTTCTTC.

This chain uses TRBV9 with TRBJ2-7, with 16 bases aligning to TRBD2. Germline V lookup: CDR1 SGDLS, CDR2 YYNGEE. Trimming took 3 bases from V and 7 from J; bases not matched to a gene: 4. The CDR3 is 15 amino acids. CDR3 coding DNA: TGTGCCAGCAGCGGGGGACTAGCGGGAGGGCTTGAGCAGTACTTC. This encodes CASSGGLAGGLEQYF.

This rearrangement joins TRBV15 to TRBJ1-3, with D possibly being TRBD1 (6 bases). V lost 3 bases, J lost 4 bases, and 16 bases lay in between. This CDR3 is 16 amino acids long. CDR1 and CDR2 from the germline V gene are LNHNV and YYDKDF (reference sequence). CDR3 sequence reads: CATSRGTWGQGNTIYF. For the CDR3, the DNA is TGTGCCACCAGCAGGGGGACATGGGGGCAAGGAAACACCATATATTTT. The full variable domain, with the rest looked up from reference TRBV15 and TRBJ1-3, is DAMVIQNPRYQVTQFGKPVTLSCSQTLNHNVMYWYQQKSSQAPKLLFHYYDKDFNNEADTPDNFQSRRPNTSFCFLDIRSPGLGDTAMYLCATSRGTWGQGNTIYFGEGSWLTVV.

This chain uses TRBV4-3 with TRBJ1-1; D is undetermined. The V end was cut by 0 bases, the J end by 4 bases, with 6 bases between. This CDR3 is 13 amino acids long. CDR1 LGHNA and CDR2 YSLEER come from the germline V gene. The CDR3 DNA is TGCGCCAGCAGCCAAGACGGGTTCACTGAAGCTTTCTTT. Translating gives CASSQDGFTEAFF.

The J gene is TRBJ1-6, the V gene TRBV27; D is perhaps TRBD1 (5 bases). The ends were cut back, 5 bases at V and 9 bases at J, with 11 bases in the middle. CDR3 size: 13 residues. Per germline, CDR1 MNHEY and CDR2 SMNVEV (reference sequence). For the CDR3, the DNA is TGTGCCAGCAGTCCGTTTGGGGGTTCACCCCTCCACTTT. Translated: CASSPFGGSPLHF.

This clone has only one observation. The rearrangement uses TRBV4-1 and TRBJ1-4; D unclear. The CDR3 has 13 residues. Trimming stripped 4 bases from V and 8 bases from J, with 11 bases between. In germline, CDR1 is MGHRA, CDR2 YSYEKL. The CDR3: CASSLTRQEKLFF. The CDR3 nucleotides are TGCGCCAGCAGCCTCACACGGCAAGAAAAACTGTTTTTT.

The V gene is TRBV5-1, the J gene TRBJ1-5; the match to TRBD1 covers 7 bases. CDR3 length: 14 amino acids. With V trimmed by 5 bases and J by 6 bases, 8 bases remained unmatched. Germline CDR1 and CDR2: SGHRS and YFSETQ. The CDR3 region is CASRPGAGGQPQHF. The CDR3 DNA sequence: TGCGCCAGCAGACCCGGGGCAGGGGGTCAGCCCCAGCATTTT.